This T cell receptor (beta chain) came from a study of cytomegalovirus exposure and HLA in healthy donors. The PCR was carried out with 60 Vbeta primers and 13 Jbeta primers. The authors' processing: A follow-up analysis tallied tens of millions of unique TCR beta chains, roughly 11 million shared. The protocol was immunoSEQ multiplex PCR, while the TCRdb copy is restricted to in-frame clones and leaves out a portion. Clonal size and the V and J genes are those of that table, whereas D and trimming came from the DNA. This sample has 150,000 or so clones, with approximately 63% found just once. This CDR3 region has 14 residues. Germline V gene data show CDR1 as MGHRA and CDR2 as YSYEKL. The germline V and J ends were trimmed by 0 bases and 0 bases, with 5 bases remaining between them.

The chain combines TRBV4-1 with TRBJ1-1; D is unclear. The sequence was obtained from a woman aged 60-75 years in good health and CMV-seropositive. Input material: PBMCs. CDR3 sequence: CASSQDSMNTEAFF. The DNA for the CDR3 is TGCGCCAGCAGCCAAGACAGTATGAACACTGAAGCTTTCTTT.